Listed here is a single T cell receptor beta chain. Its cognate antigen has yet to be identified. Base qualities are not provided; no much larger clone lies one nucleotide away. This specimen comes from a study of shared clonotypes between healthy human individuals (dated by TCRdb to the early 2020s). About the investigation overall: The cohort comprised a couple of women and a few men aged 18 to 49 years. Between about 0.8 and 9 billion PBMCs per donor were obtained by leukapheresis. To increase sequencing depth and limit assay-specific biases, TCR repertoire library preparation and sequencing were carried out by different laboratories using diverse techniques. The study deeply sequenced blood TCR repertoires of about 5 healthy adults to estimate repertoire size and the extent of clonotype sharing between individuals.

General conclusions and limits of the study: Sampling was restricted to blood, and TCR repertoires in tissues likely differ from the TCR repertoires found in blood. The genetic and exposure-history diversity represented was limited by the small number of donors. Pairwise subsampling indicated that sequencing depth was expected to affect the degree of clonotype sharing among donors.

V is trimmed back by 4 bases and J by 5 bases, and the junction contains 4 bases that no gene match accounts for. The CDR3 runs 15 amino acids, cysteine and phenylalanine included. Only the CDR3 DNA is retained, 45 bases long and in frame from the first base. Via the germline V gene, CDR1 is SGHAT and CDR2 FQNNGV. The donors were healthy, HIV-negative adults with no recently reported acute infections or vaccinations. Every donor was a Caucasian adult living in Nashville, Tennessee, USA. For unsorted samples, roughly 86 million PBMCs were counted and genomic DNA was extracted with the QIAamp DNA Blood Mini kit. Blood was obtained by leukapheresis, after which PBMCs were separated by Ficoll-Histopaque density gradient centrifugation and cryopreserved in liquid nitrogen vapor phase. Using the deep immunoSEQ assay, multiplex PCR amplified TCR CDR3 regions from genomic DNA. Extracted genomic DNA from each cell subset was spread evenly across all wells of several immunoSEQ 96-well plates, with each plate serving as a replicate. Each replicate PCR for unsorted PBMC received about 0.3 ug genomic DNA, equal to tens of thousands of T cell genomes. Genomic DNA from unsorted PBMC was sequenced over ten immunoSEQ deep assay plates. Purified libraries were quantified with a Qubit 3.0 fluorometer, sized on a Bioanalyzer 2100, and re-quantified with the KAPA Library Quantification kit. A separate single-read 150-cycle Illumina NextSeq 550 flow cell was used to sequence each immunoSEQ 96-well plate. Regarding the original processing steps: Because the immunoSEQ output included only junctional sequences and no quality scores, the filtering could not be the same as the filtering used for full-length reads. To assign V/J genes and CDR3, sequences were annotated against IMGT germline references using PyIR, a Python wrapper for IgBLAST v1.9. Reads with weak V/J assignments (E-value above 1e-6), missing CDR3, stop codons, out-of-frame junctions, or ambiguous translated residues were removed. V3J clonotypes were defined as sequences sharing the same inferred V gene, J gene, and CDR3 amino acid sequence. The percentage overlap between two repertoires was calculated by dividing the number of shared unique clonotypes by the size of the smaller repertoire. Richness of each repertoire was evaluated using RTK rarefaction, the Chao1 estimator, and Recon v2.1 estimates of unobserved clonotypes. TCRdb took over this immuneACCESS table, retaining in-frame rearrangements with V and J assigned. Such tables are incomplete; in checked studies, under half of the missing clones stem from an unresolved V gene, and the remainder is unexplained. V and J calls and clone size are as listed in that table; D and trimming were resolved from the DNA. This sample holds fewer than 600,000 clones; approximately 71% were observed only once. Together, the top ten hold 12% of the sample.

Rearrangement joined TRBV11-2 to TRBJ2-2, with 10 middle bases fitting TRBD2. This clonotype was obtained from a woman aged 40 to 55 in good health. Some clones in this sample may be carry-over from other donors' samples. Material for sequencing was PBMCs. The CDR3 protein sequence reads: CASSSSGSDTGELFF. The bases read TGTGCCAGCAGCTCTAGCGGGAGCGATACCGGGGAGCTGTTTTTT.